This T cell receptor beta chain was identified in a study of CD8+CD57+ T cells in acquired aplastic anemia. CD8+CD57+ cell expansion, shown by flow cytometry, had occurred in the patients selected for sequencing. The template for TCR beta VDJ and CDR3 sequence profiling was genomic DNA. TCRdb re-analysed the reads in MiXCR, keeping a single row per CDR3 protein. The repertoire has over 150,000 distinct CDR3 sequences, roughly two thirds of them found once; the top ten carry more than 35%. V was pared by 4 bases and J by 4 bases, with 14 bases between. This CDR3 has 14 amino acids. The germline gives CDR1 ENHRY, CDR2 SYGVKD.

The sample taken for sequencing was sorted CD4+, CD8+, or CD8+CD57+ T cells (not recorded which) from PBMCs. The rearrangement uses TRBV10-3 and TRBJ2-7, with D possibly TRBD1 on 7 matching bases. The receptor's source is a human donor with aplastic anemia. This CDR3 is CAISGGGRGYEQYF. DNA for the CDR3: TGTGCCATCAGTGGGGGAGGCAGGGGGTACGAGCAGTACTTC.